The 24 T cell receptor beta chains below all came from one sample that was sequenced in a study of metastatic and nonmetastatic thyroid tumors. Each patient went into thyroid surgery without having received any treatment. With MiXCR, TCRdb reprocessed the PCR reads. The sample comprises just over 20,000 clones, about a third of which are singletons, and approximately 28% rests with the top ten. The sequenced sample consisted of tumor tissue. The receptors were gathered from a female donor with papillary thyroid cancer or a benign thyroid nodule (not recorded which). Some clones in this sample may be carry-over from other donors' samples.

This chain links TRBV20-1 with TRBJ2-7, with D tentatively TRBD1 (5 bases). Trimming left V 3 bases short and J 3 bases short, with 18 bases between. From germline, CDR1 is DFQATT and CDR2 SNEGSKA (reference sequence). The CDR3 is made up of 15 amino acids. This chain's CDR3 is CSASGNSPRGYEQYF. In nucleotides, the CDR3 is TGCAGTGCTAGTGGTAACAGTCCAAGGGGCTACGAGCAGTACTTC.

The CDR3 region is CASRLAGTYEQYF. Written as DNA, the CDR3 is TGTGCCAGCAGACTAGCGGGAACCTACGAGCAGTACTTC. This chain joins TRBV6-1 and TRBJ2-7, with 10 bases that match TRBD2. J gave up 2 bases and V 6 bases, and 1 base lay outside the gene matches. The CDR3 loop spans 13 amino acids. Germline CDR1 MNHNS, CDR2 SASEGT.

This chain connects TRBV2 to TRBJ2-1; 9 positions match TRBD2. The CDR3 consists of 18 residues. Looked up from germline, CDR1 is SNHLY and CDR2 is FYNNEI. J lost 0 bases, V lost 4 bases, and 10 bases had no gene match. The CDR3 loop is CASSANPERGDSYNEQFF. The CDR3 nucleotides read TGTGCCAGCAGTGCCAACCCTGAGCGGGGGGACTCCTACAATGAGCAGTTCTTC.

V and J are TRBV7-3 and TRBJ1-6; 7 nucleotides line up with TRBD1. Per germline, CDR1 SGHTA and CDR2 FQGTGA. V shed 1 base, J shed 6 bases, and the junction held 3 bases outside the gene matches. This CDR3 is 15 amino acids long. The CDR3 reads CASSLIPGGNSPLHF. CDR3 coding DNA: TGTGCCAGCAGCTTAATTCCAGGGGGTAATTCACCCCTCCACTTT.

The rearrangement joins TRBV11-2 to TRBJ2-5; 7 nucleotides align to TRBD2. The CDR3 is made up of 17 amino acids. The germline V gene has CDR1 SGHAT and CDR2 FQNNGV. Germline trimming cut 0 bases from V and 6 bases from J; bases unmatched to any gene: 13. This CDR3 reads CASSLDDAGAGSKTQYF. The CDR3 DNA is TGTGCCAGCAGCTTAGATGACGCGGGAGCTGGTAGCAAGACCCAGTACTTC.

V gene TRBV7-3 combines with J gene TRBJ2-3; D possibly corresponds to TRBD2 (6 bases). The CDR3 has 15 amino acids. Per germline, CDR1 SGHTA and CDR2 FQGTGA. Trimming cost V 4 bases and J 0 bases, with 11 bases left between them. The CDR3 here is CASSSTSFSTDTQYF. Here the CDR3 DNA reads TGTGCCAGCAGCTCCACTAGCTTCAGCACAGATACGCAGTATTTT.

This clone was detected a few times. The chain employs TRBV6-4 and TRBJ2-3; TRBD2 might be the D (5 bases). The germline gives CDR1 MRHNA, CDR2 SNTAGT. Between the trimmed V and J ends, which lost 0 bases and 4 bases, there was a span of 11 bases. CDR3 length: 15 amino acids. DNA of the CDR3: TGTGCCAGCAGTGACTCGAGGGCCGGCGCAGATACGCAGTATTTT. Residues: CASSDSRAGADTQYF.

This clone has more than one count but fewer than ten. The same CDR3 arises from other DNA sequences in this sample as well. The rearrangement joins TRBV20-1 to TRBJ1-1; D remains unclear. The CDR3 length is 13 residues. Germline values: CDR1 DFQATT, CDR2 SNEGSKA (reference sequence). V lost 6 bases to trimming and J lost 3 bases, with 14 bases between them. In nucleotides, the CDR3 is TGCAGTGCCCGGCGGGGTTTTGACACTGAAGCTTTCTTT. Protein product: CSARRGFDTEAFF.

V usage is TRBV7-9 and J usage is TRBJ2-6; no firm D call. Germline values: CDR1 SEHNR, CDR2 FQNEAQ (reference sequence). V dropped 4 bases and J dropped 3 bases, with 10 bases sitting between them. The CDR3 sequence is 15 residues long. The CDR3 spells CASSWPGDGANVLTF. The CDR3 region has the DNA TGTGCCAGCAGCTGGCCTGGGGATGGGGCCAACGTCCTGACTTTC.

This clone was detected only a few times. The V gene is TRBV15, the J gene TRBJ1-5, with unresolved D. Germline values: CDR1 LNHNV, CDR2 YYDKDF (reference sequence). This CDR3 is 16 amino acids long. Trimming stripped 5 bases from V and 5 bases from J, with 19 bases between. The CDR3 sequence: CATSEGGGAGDQPQHF. The CDR3 region has the DNA TGTGCCACCAGCGAGGGAGGCGGAGCGGGTGATCAGCCCCAGCATTTT.

This sequence joins TRBV6-1 and TRBJ1-1; 8 bases line up with TRBD1. Germline V gene data show CDR1 as MNHNS and CDR2 as SASEGT. The CDR3 totals 14 residues. The V segment lost 4 bases and the J segment 3 bases; nucleotides outside the gene matches: 4. The CDR3 DNA reads TGTGCCAGCAGTGGGACGGACAGGGACACTGAAGCTTTCTTT. Its translation: CASSGTDRDTEAFF.

This clone was counted a single time. V usage is TRBV20-1 and J usage is TRBJ1-6, with D unclear. From germline, CDR1 is DFQATT and CDR2 SNEGSKA (reference sequence). The V end was cut by 6 bases, the J end by 19 bases, with 19 bases between. The CDR3 consists of 11 residues. The CDR3: CSAQLLGFLHF. In DNA form, the CDR3 reads TGCAGTGCACAGCTTTTGGGGTTCCTTCACTTT.

Only a few counts were recorded for this clone. The CDR3 reads CASREQGDSGNTIYF. Here the CDR3 DNA reads TGTGCCAGCAGAGAACAGGGGGACTCTGGAAACACCATATATTTT. The chain recombines TRBV6-1 with TRBJ1-3, with 8 bases identical to TRBD1. The junction had 4 bases not matched to a gene; V was cut back by 6 bases and J by 0 bases. Germline assignment: CDR1 MNHNS and CDR2 SASEGT. This CDR3 comprises 15 residues.

The chain is built from TRBV28 and TRBJ2-1; D is tentatively TRBD1 or TRBD2 (5 bases each). The V and J ends lost 2 bases and 13 bases respectively, with 18 bases between them. Germline lookup yields CDR1 MDHEN and CDR2 SYDVKM. This CDR3 has 14 amino acids. The chain's CDR3 is CASSLRTTLGVQFF. Written as DNA, the CDR3 is TGTGCCAGCAGTTTACGTACTACCTTGGGGGTCCAGTTCTTC.

This clone is labeled as medium-sized. The V gene is TRBV3-1, the J gene TRBJ2-7; 9 nucleotides align to TRBD2. The CDR3 is made up of 17 amino acids. CDR1 and CDR2 from the germline V gene are LGHDT and YNNKEL (reference sequence). With 3 bases clipped from V and 5 bases from J, the junction kept 14 bases outside the gene matches. Here the CDR3 DNA reads TGTGCCAGCAGCCAGGTAATGGGCGCGGGAGGGCGCGACGAGCAGTACTTC. Encoded protein: CASSQVMGAGGRDEQYF.

There are a few counts of this clone. The chain is built from TRBV5-1 and TRBJ2-3, with 14 nucleotides matching TRBD2. The CDR3 totals 17 residues. Unmatched junction bases numbered 9, after V lost 3 bases and J lost 6 bases. Looked up from germline, CDR1 is SGHRS and CDR2 is YFSETQ. The CDR3 protein is CASSSGGTSGSFDTQYF. The CDR3 DNA reads as TGCGCCAGCAGCTCTGGAGGGACTAGCGGGAGTTTTGATACGCAGTATTTT.

The chain carries TRBV6-1 and TRBJ2-3; 16 positions match TRBD2. The CDR3 sequence is 17 residues long. Per the germline V gene, CDR1 is MNHNS and CDR2 is SASEGT. Trimming removed 6 bases from V and 5 bases from J; junction bases left unmatched: 8. CDR3 sequence: CASRERGLAGGGDTQYF. The CDR3 DNA reads as TGTGCCAGCAGGGAGAGGGGACTAGCGGGAGGGGGAGATACGCAGTATTTT.

The gene calls are TRBV20-1 and TRBJ1-5, with TRBD1 matching over 10 bases. Germline assignment: CDR1 DFQATT and CDR2 SNEGSKA (reference sequence). This CDR3 spans 16 amino acids. After removal of 0 bases from V and 6 bases from J, the junction contained 8 bases not matched to a gene. The CDR3 DNA sequence: TGCAGTGCTAGAGATTTTGGGACAGGGGATACTCAGCCCCAGCATTTT. It encodes CSARDFGTGDTQPQHF.

A few counts support this clone. The chain has TRBV12-3 or TRBV12-4 and TRBJ1-2; tentatively, D is TRBD1 (5 bases). This CDR3 region has 16 residues. The V gene lost 3 bases and the J gene lost 4 bases, with 18 bases spanning the gap. This chain's CDR3 is CASSLGGHRRGYGYTF. CDR3 bases: TGTGCCAGCAGTTTGGGCGGCCACAGGAGGGGCTATGGCTACACCTTC.

CDR3 sequence reads: CASSLDPSWETQYF. DNA for the CDR3: TGTGCCAGCAGCTTAGATCCTAGCTGGGAGACCCAGTACTTC. V usage is TRBV11-2 and J usage is TRBJ2-5; D might be TRBD2 (5 bases). V was clipped by 0 bases and J by 5 bases, with 10 bases between them. CDR1 and CDR2 from the germline V gene are SGHAT and FQNNGV. CDR3 length equals 14 residues. Drawing the rest from reference TRBV11-2 and TRBJ2-5, the complete variable domain is EAGVAQSPRYKIIEKRQSVAFWCNPISGHATLYWYQQILGQGPKLLIQFQNNGVVDDSQLPKDRFSAERLKGVDSTLKIQPAKLEDSAVYLCASSLDPSWETQYFGPGTRLLVL.

The chain links TRBV27 to TRBJ2-7; D is undetermined. Trimming took 8 bases from V and 2 from J, leaving 13 bases between them. This CDR3 is 13 amino acids long. The V gene's germline CDR1 is MNHEY and CDR2 SMNVEV (reference sequence). The CDR3 bases are TGTGCCAGCCGCCGTGCATCGCCCTACGAGCAGTACTTC. It specifies CASRRASPYEQYF.

This clone was found a few times. This chain links TRBV12-3 or TRBV12-4 with TRBJ2-1, with 11 bases matching TRBD1. V shed 6 bases and J 8 bases; nucleotides not matched to a gene: 12. The CDR3 totals 16 residues. The CDR3 sequence: CASRTHRDRGVDEQFF. The CDR3 DNA sequence: TGTGCCAGCAGAACCCACCGGGACAGGGGGGTTGATGAGCAGTTCTTC.

The chain's CDR3 is CASSQQTSGRGEQYF. In DNA, the CDR3 is TGTGCCAGCTCACAACAGACTAGCGGGAGGGGAGAGCAGTACTTC. V is TRBV18 and J is TRBJ2-7; 14 bases are a match to TRBD2. Germline-derived CDR1 and CDR2 are KGHSH and LQKENI. This CDR3 is built from 15 residues. V dropped 4 bases and J dropped 7; count of bases not matched to a gene: 6.

This clone was found a few times. The rearrangement links TRBV6-4 to TRBJ2-3, with 7 bases that match TRBD2. The CDR3 has 15 residues. Per germline, CDR1 MRHNA and CDR2 SNTAGT. V was pared by 0 bases and J by 4 bases, with 4 bases of the junction left unmatched. As DNA, the CDR3 is TGTGCCAGCAGTGACTCGGCGGGAGCCCCAGATACGCAGTATTTT. It is translated as CASSDSAGAPDTQYF.